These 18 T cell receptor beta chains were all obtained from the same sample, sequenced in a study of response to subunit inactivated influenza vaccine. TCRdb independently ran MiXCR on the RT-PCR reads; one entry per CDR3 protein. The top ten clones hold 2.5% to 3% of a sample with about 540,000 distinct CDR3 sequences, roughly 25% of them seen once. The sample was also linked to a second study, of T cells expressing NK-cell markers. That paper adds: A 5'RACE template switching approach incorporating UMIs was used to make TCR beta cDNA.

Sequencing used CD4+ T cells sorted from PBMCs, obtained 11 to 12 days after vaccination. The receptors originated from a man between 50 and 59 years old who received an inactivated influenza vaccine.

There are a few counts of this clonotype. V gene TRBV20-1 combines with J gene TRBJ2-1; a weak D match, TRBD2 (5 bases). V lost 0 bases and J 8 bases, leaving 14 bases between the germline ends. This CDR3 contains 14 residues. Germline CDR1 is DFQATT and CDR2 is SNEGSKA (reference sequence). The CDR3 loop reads CSARDQLGGHEQFF. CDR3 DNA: TGCAGTGCTAGAGACCAACTAGGCGGGCATGAGCAGTTCTTC.

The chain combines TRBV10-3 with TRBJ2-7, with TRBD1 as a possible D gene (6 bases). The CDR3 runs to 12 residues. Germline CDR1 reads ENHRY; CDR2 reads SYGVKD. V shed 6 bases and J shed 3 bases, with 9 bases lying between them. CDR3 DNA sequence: TGTGCCATCAGCGGACAGCACTACGAGCAGTACTTC. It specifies CAISGQHYEQYF.

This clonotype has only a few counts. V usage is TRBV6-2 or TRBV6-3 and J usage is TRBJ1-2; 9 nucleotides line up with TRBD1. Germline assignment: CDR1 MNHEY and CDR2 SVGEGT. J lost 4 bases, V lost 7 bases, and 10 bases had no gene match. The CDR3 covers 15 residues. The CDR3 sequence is CASISADRGGYGYTF. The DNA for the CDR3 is TGTGCCAGCATATCGGCGGACAGGGGAGGCTATGGCTACACCTTC.

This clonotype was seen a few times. The CDR3 DNA sequence: TGTGCCAGCAGCGAACAGGGCTCTGGGGCCAACGTCCTGACTTTC. Residues: CASSEQGSGANVLTF. This rearrangement joins TRBV7-9 to TRBJ2-6; D is perhaps TRBD1 (6 bases). V was cut by 5 bases and J by 0 bases, with 8 bases left in between. This CDR3 comprises 15 residues. The germline V gene encodes CDR1 SEHNR and CDR2 FQNEAQ (reference sequence). The full variable domain, completed using reference TRBV7-9 and TRBJ2-6, is DTGVSQNPRHKITKRGQNVTFRCDPISEHNRLYWYRQTLGQGPEFLTYFQNEAQLEKSRLLSDRFSAERPKGSFSTLEIQRTEQGDSAMYLCASSEQGSGANVLTFGAGSRLTVL.

The CDR3 spells CASSLGQEPNTGELFF. In DNA, the CDR3 is TGTGCCAGCAGCTTGGGACAGGAGCCGAACACCGGGGAGCTGTTTTTT. V gene TRBV5-4 combines with J gene TRBJ2-2; possible D gene TRBD1, 6 bases. The germline V gene has CDR1 SGHNT and CDR2 YYREEE (reference sequence). The CDR3 consists of 16 residues. V lost 0 bases and J 0 bases, leaving 9 bases between the germline ends.

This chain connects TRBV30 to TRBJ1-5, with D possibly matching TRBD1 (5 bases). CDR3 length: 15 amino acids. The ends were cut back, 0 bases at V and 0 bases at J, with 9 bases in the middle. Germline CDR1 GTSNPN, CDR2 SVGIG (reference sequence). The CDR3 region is CAWSVGAASNQPQHF. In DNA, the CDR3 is TGTGCCTGGAGTGTCGGGGCAGCTAGCAATCAGCCCCAGCATTTT.

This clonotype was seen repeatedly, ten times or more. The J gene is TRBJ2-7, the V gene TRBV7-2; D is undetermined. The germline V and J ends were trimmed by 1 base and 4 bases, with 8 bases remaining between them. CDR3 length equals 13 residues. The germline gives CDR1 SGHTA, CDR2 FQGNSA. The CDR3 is CASSLDSGYEQYF. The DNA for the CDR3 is TGTGCCAGCAGCTTAGATTCCGGGTACGAGCAGTACTTC.

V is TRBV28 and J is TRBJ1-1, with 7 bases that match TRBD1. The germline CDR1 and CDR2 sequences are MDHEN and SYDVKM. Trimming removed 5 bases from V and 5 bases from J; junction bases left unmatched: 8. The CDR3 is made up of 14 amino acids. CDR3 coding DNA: TGTGCCAGCAGTCCAACGACAGGGTTGACTGAAGCTTTCTTT. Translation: CASSPTTGLTEAFF.

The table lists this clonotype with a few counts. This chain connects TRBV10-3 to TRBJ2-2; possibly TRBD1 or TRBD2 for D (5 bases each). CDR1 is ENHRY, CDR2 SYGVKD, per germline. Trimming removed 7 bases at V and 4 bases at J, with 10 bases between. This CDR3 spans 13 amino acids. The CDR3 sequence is CAITGTSTGELFF. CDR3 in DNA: TGTGCCATCACCGGGACCTCCACCGGGGAGCTGTTTTTT.

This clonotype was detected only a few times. CDR3 coding DNA: TGTGCCAGCAGTCAGACAGGGGCCCTCCGGCCCCAGCATTTT. This gives the protein CASSQTGALRPQHF. This chain joins TRBV12-3 or TRBV12-4 and TRBJ1-5; 8 positions agree with TRBD1. The CDR3 sequence is 14 residues long. The ends lost 5 bases at V and 9 bases at J; junction bases unmatched: 9.

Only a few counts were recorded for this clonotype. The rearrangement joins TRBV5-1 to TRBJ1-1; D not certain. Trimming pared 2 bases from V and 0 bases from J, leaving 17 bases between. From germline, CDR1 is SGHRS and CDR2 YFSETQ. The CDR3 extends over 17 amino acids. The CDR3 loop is CASSLPIGQLMNTEAFF. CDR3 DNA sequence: TGCGCCAGCAGCTTACCAATCGGCCAACTCATGAACACTGAAGCTTTCTTT. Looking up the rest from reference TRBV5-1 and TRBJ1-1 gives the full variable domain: KAGVTQTPRYLIKTRGQQVTLSCSPISGHRSVSWYQQTPGQGLQFLFEYFSETQRNKGNFPGRFSGRQFSNSRSEMNVSTLELGDSALYLCASSLPIGQLMNTEAFFGQGTRLTVV.

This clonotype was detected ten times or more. CDR3 sequence (DNA): TGTGCCAGCAGTCCATTCACCACCCCCGGAAACACCATATATTTT. Protein: CASSPFTTPGNTIYF. The V call is TRBV12-3 or TRBV12-4, the J call TRBJ1-3, with D unclear. V lost 5 bases and J lost 4, with 15 bases in between. CDR3 length: 15 amino acids.

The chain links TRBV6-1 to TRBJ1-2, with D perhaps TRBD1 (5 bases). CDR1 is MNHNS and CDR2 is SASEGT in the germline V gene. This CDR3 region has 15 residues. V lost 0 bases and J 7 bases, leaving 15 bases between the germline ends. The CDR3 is CASSEAIGAISGYTF. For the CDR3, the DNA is TGTGCCAGCAGTGAAGCGATAGGGGCCATCAGTGGCTACACCTTC.

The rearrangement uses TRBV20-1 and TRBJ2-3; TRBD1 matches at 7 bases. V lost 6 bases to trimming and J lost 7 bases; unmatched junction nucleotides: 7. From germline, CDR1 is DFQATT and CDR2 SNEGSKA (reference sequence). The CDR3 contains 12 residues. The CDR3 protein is CSAKEQGNTQYF. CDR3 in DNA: TGCAGTGCCAAGGAACAGGGGAATACGCAGTATTTT.

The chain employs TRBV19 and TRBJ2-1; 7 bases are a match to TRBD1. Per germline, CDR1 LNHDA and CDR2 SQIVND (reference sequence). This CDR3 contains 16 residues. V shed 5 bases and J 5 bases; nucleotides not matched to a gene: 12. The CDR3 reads CASSLGLWTGHNEQFF. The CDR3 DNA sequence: TGTGCCAGTAGTCTTGGGTTGTGGACAGGACACAATGAGCAGTTCTTC. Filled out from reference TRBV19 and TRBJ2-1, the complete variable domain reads DGGITQSPKYLFRKEGQNVTLSCEQNLNHDAMYWYRQDPGQGLRLIYYSQIVNDFQKGDIAEGYSVSREKKESFPLTVTSAQKNPTAFYLCASSLGLWTGHNEQFFGPGTRLTVL.

The CDR3 here is CSAGTGSNDGYTF. Written as DNA, the CDR3 is TGCAGTGCTGGAACAGGGTCGAACGATGGCTACACCTTC. The chain joins TRBV20-1 to TRBJ1-2; a weak D match, TRBD1 (6 bases). Germline CDR1 reads DFQATT; CDR2 reads SNEGSKA (reference sequence). The CDR3 is 13 amino acids. V shed 5 bases and J shed 6 bases, with 16 bases lying between them.

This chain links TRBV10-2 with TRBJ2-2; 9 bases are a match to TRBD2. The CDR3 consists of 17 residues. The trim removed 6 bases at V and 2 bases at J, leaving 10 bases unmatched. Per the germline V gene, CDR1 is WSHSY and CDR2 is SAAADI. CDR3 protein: CASRGGSGGFNTGELFF. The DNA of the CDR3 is TGCGCCAGCAGGGGGGGAAGCGGGGGGTTCAACACCGGGGAGCTGTTTTTT.

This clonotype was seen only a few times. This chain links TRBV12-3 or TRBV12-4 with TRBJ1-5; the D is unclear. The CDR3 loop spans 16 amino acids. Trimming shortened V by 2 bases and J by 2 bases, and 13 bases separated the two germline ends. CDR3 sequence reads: CASSLLGSLGNQPQHF. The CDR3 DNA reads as TGTGCCAGCAGTTTACTCGGGAGCCTCGGCAATCAGCCCCAGCATTTT.